A selection of T cell receptor beta chains follows, all from one sample in a study of identical twins. From the 5' RACE reads, TCRdb called clonotypes with MiXCR, one entry per CDR3 protein. The sample has approximately 1.8 million distinct CDR3 sequences, under 35% seen once. Sequencing was done on a sample of cord blood. These receptors came from a newborn girl in good health. Both conserved end residues are part of each CDR3. A D gene is named only where the DNA matches it firmly. The listing skips clone size in some rows; elsewhere it reads once, few, many or a size class.

clone_size	d_call	v_call	cdr3_aa
.	TRBD1	TRBV27	CASSHLSKGGGGRQPQHF
many	.	TRBV6-5	CASSYSAGTDTQYF
.	TRBD1	TRBV13	CASRQPQGARAMNTEAFF
.	TRBD2	TRBV5-6	CASTLEAGGNNEQFF
.	TRBD2	TRBV20-1	CSASYGLAGAYEQYF
.	TRBD2	TRBV10-3	CAISERTSGGSNEQYF
few	TRBD2	TRBV2	CASSTSGMYEQYF
.	.	TRBV11-2	CASSHPWGADTQYF
few	TRBD2	TRBV20-1	CSAPHSGVSYEQYF
.	TRBD2	TRBV6-2/TRBV6-3	CASSYSSLAALFF
few	.	TRBV24-1	CATSDSRRIVYGYTF
.	.	TRBV6-1	CASIRQVNTGELFF
.	.	TRBV10-3	CAISEIRTGSSYNEQFF
few	.	TRBV20-1	CSARVIGYEQYF
.	.	TRBV4-1	CASSQEVRTPRSTDTQYF
.	.	TRBV20-1	CSARRAGFRGETQYF
.	.	TRBV20-1	CSAGGISTYEQYF
.	.	TRBV5-4	CASSSGPGNNQPQHF
.	.	TRBV27	CASSLSLLNEQYF
few	.	TRBV7-9	CASSRRGVSTDTQYF